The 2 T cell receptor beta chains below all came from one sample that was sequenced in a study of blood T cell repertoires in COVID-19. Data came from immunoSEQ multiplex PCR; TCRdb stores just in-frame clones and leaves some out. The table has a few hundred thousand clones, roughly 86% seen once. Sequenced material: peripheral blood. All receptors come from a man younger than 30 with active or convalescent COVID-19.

The CDR3 DNA follows: TGCAGTGCTAGTTGGCGGCGGAATCAGCCCCAGCATTTT. Encoded protein: CSASWRRNQPQHF. V is TRBV20-1 and J is TRBJ1-5; D is unclear. The length of the CDR3 is 13 residues. The germline gives CDR1 DFQATT, CDR2 SNEGSKA (reference sequence). V was shortened by 3 bases and J by 4 bases, with 10 bases between the two germline ends.

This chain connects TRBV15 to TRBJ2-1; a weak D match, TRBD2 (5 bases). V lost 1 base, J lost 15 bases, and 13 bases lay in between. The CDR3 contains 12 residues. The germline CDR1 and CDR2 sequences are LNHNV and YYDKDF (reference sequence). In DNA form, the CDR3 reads TGTGCCACCAGCAGAGGGACCGGGGAGATGTTCTTC. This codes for CATSRGTGEMFF.